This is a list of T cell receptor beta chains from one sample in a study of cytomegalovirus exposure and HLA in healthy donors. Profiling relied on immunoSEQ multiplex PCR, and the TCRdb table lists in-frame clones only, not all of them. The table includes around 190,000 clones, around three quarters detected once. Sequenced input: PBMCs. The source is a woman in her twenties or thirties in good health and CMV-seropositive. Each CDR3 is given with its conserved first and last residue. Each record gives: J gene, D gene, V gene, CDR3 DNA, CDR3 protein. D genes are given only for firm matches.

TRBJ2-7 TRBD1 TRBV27 TGTGCCAGCAGTTTAGGGACAGGCTACGAGCAGTACTTC CASSLGTGYEQYF
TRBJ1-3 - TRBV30 TGTGCCTGGAGGTCAGGGGCCTCCTCTGGAAACACCATATATTTT CAWRSGASSGNTIYF
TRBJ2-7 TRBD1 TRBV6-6 TGTGCCAGCCGCCTAACCGGGACAGGGGCCTACGAGCAGTACTTC CASRLTGTGAYEQYF
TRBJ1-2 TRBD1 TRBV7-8 TGTGCCAGCAGCTTAAGGACAGGACACTATGGCTACACCTTC CASSLRTGHYGYTF
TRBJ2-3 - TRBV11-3 TGTGCCAGCAGCTCTGACCCCGGGGGTACGCAGTATTTT CASSSDPGGTQYF
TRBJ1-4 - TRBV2 TGTGCCAGCACGCGGCCGGGTTATGAAAAACTGTTTTTT CASTRPGYEKLFF
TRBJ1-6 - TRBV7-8 TGTGCCAGCAGCTTATTACAGGACAATTCACCCCTCCACTTT CASSLLQDNSPLHF
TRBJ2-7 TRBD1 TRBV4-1 TGCGCCAGCAGCCCCCTACTGCGTCAGGGGGTGTACGAGCAGTACTTC CASSPLLRQGVYEQYF
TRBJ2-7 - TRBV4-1 TGCGCCAGCAGCCAAGGAGGCAGCGATAGGGAGCAGTACTTC CASSQGGSDREQYF
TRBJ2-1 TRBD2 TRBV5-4 TGTGCCAGCAGACGACTAGCGGGAGGAGGCAATGAGCAGTTCTTC CASRRLAGGGNEQFF
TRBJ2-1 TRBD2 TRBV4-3 TGCGCCAGCAGCCAAATTACCGGACTAGCGGAGATGGGTGAGCAGTTCTTC CASSQITGLAEMGEQFF
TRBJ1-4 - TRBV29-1 TGCAGCGAGAGGTTGAGGAGTAATGAAAAACTGTTTTTT CSERLRSNEKLFF
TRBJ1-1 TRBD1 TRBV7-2 TGTGCCAGCAGCCAATCTAAAGGGACAGAGACGAACACTGAAGCTTTCTTT CASSQSKGTETNTEAFF